The source of this TCR beta chain is a study of T cells after yellow fever vaccination. The V gene lost 0 bases and the J gene lost 0 bases, with 8 bases spanning the gap. The CDR3 is made up of 14 amino acids. Per the germline V gene, CDR1 is GTSNPN and CDR2 is SVGIG (reference sequence). To note about this clonotype: Its matching antigen is unknown.

Study-level findings and limits: Shared CD4/CD8 clonotypes were a small share, likely from convergent recombination.

In TCRdb, the 5' RACE reads were re-called with MiXCR into one record per CDR3 protein. The sample comprises approximately 260,000 distinct CDR3 sequences, roughly 4.8% of which are singletons, and less than 3.5% rests with the top ten. This receptor was taken from a man aged 18 to 30 who received the YFV17D yellow fever vaccine. The sample was CD4+ T cells sorted from PBMCs, taken on the day of the yellow fever booster vaccination. The gene calls are TRBV30 and TRBJ1-1; no firm D call. CDR3 region: CAWSVSLMNTEAFF. The CDR3 DNA is TGTGCCTGGAGTGTCTCTCTCATGAACACTGAAGCTTTCTTT.